Sequencing of this TCR beta chain was carried out in a study of cytomegalovirus exposure and HLA in healthy donors. Whole-study results and caveats: Earlier results showed most TCR beta V segments being productive about 87% or about 30% of the time. Generally TCR sequences proved uncommon, though certain public TCRs appeared in numerous donors.

About this clone: Its target is not known.

The V end was cut by 8 bases, the J end by 0 bases, with 14 bases between. This CDR3 region has 14 residues. CDR1 LNHDA and CDR2 SQIVND come from the germline V gene (reference sequence). The PCR was carried out with 60 Vbeta primers and 13 Jbeta primers. Data came from immunoSEQ multiplex PCR; TCRdb stores just in-frame clones and leaves some out. This sample has more than 85,000 clones, with 12% to 15% found just once. Sequenced: PBMCs. V usage is TRBV19 and J usage is TRBJ2-7; TRBD1 might be the D (6 bases). This clonotype originated in a female donor in good health and CMV-seronegative. Here the CDR3 reads CASRRDIGSYEQYF. The DNA of the CDR3 is TGTGCCAGTCGCCGGGACATAGGCTCCTACGAGCAGTACTTC.